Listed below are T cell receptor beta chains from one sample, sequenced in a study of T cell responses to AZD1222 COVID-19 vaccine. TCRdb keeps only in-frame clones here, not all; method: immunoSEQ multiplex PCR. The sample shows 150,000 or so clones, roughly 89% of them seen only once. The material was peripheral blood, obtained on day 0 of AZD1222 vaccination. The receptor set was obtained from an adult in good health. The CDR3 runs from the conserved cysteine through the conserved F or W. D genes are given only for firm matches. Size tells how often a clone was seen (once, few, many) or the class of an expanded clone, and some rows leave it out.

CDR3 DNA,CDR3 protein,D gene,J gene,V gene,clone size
TGTGCCAGCAGCCCCATCTTGGATTCTGGGGCCAACGTCCTGACTTTC,CASSPILDSGANVLTF,NA,TRBJ2-6,TRBV5-4,NA
TGTGCCAGCAGCTTACAAGAGACCCAGTACTTC,CASSLQETQYF,NA,TRBJ2-5,TRBV7-9,few
TGTGCCTGGAGTGTTGACGAGGGCACTGAAGCTTTCTTT,CAWSVDEGTEAFF,NA,TRBJ1-1,TRBV30,NA
TGTGCCAGCAGCTTGACGGTGGCTGGGGGTTCCTATAATTCACCCCTCCACTTT,CASSLTVAGGSYNSPLHF,NA,TRBJ1-6,TRBV11-2,NA
TGTGCCAGCAGAAATATGAACACCATATATTTT,CASRNMNTIYF,NA,TRBJ1-3,TRBV6-5,NA
TGTGCCAGCAGCGTAGCATCTCATGAGCAGTTCTTC,CASSVASHEQFF,NA,TRBJ2-1,TRBV9,few
TGTGCCAGCAGCCGTAAGGACAGGATGGGGGTGGAGGGCTACACCTTC,CASSRKDRMGVEGYTF,TRBD1,TRBJ1-2,TRBV4-2,NA
TGCGCCAGCAGGGAGTACAATGAGCAGTTCTTC,CASREYNEQFF,NA,TRBJ2-1,TRBV10-2,NA
TGTGCCAGCAGCGGTAGCGGGGACTCCTACAATGAGCAGTTCTTC,CASSGSGDSYNEQFF,TRBD2,TRBJ2-1,TRBV9,NA
TGTGCCAGTAGTATAGGGCGCGGCAAAAACATTCAGTACTTC,CASSIGRGKNIQYF,NA,TRBJ2-4,TRBV19,NA
TGTGCCAGCACGAAGCGAGCTAGCACAGATACGCAGTATTTT,CASTKRASTDTQYF,NA,TRBJ2-3,TRBV19,NA
TGCGCCAGCAGTAGTAGCGGGGGGGCCGGGGAGACCCAGTACTTC,CASSSSGGAGETQYF,TRBD2,TRBJ2-5,TRBV5-1,NA
TGTGCCAGTATGACAGGGGCTCCGCCCCAGCATTTT,CASMTGAPPQHF,TRBD1,TRBJ1-5,TRBV2,NA
TGTGCCAGCAGTGCGGGACTCGGTGCGGCTTTCTTT,CASSAGLGAAFF,NA,TRBJ1-1,TRBV6-6,NA
TGTGCCACCAGTGATTTGCTGAGGTGGATTCAGGGGGCCCCTTACCCCTATGGCTACACCTTC,CATSDLLRWIQGAPYPYGYTF,TRBD1,TRBJ1-2,TRBV24-1,NA
TGTGCCAGCAGCGTCCGACAGGGCTTTAATTCACCCCTCCACTTT,CASSVRQGFNSPLHF,TRBD1,TRBJ1-6,TRBV7-2,NA
TGCGCCACGAGGGAAGGGGAAAAACTGTTTTTT,CATREGEKLFF,NA,TRBJ1-4,TRBV5-1,NA
TGTGCCAGCAGCTTGGGGGGGCCCGCGACCAAAAACATTCAGTACTTC,CASSLGGPATKNIQYF,NA,TRBJ2-4,TRBV7-2,NA
TGTGCCAGCAGCGTCGGTGGGGGGATAAACACAGATACGCAGTATTTT,CASSVGGGINTDTQYF,NA,TRBJ2-3,TRBV7-6,few
TGTGCCAGTAGTATCGGAGGCGGGACAGGTCTCGAAAAACTGTTTTTT,CASSIGGGTGLEKLFF,TRBD1,TRBJ1-4,TRBV19,NA
TGTGCCAGCAGCTTAGAGATTTGGGCCTCCACTGAAGCTTTCTTT,CASSLEIWASTEAFF,NA,TRBJ1-1,TRBV11-2,NA
TGCGCCAGCAGCACGGACAGGGAGTCGGGGGAGCTGTTTTTT,CASSTDRESGELFF,TRBD1,TRBJ2-2,TRBV4-1,once
TGTGCCAGCAGCCAGGAGAGGCCCCTCCACTTT,CASSQERPLHF,NA,TRBJ1-6,TRBV5-8,NA
TGTGCCAGCAGCGTAGAGGGAGTGAACACTGAAGCTTTCTTT,CASSVEGVNTEAFF,NA,TRBJ1-1,TRBV9,once
TGTGCCAGCAGTTACGGAACAGGGAGCTCTGGAAACACCATATATTTT,CASSYGTGSSGNTIYF,NA,TRBJ1-3,TRBV6-5,NA
TGTGCCAGCAGCAACGACCCCACCACTGAAGCTTTCTTT,CASSNDPTTEAFF,NA,TRBJ1-1,TRBV5-6,NA
TGCAGCGTCGGGCAGGGGGTTGCTGGCTACACCTTC,CSVGQGVAGYTF,TRBD1,TRBJ1-2,TRBV29-1,NA
TGTGCCAGCAGCCTCCTCGTTCTGAACACTGAAGCTTTCTTT,CASSLLVLNTEAFF,NA,TRBJ1-1,TRBV7-9,NA
TGTGCCTGGAGCTGGAGGGCGAACACTGAAGCTTTCTTT,CAWSWRANTEAFF,NA,TRBJ1-1,TRBV30,NA
TGTGCCTTCTACCCCGGGACAAATGGAAACACCATATATTTT,CAFYPGTNGNTIYF,NA,TRBJ1-3,TRBV30,few
TGTGCCAGCAGCTTAGTCTCCTACGAGCAGTACTTC,CASSLVSYEQYF,NA,TRBJ2-7,TRBV13,NA
TGCGCCAGCAGCTTGCTTGGGGACAGGGGCTACGAGCAGTACTTC,CASSLLGDRGYEQYF,TRBD1,TRBJ2-7,TRBV5-1,once
TGTGCCAGCAGCTTAATAATTGGGACGAGGAATGGCTACACCTTC,CASSLIIGTRNGYTF,NA,TRBJ1-2,TRBV5-5,NA
TGTGCCAGCAGCTTAGGGGGCAGTCTCGAGCAGTTCTTC,CASSLGGSLEQFF,NA,TRBJ2-1,TRBV7-9,NA
TGTGCCAGGAGTCGGGGGCGGAACACTGAAGCTTTCTTT,CARSRGRNTEAFF,NA,TRBJ1-1,TRBV10-3,NA
TGTGCCAGCAGACCCAAGAACACCGGGGAGCTGTTTTTT,CASRPKNTGELFF,NA,TRBJ2-2,TRBV2,NA
TGTGCCAGCAGCCACCCCTCTTTAGATCAGCCCCAGCATTTT,CASSHPSLDQPQHF,NA,TRBJ1-5,TRBV7-9,NA
TGTGCCAGCAGCCGCGGGACGGTTGAGCAGTTCTTC,CASSRGTVEQFF,NA,TRBJ2-1,TRBV3-1/TRBV3-2,NA
TGTGCCAGCAGCTTTCGCGCCGAGGGAGTAACTAATGAAAAACTGTTTTTT,CASSFRAEGVTNEKLFF,NA,TRBJ1-4,TRBV7-8,NA
TGTGCCAGTAGTAGCAGGGTATCTCCGAACACTGAAGCTTTCTTT,CASSSRVSPNTEAFF,NA,TRBJ1-1,TRBV19,NA
TGTGCCAGCAGCTTAGGGGACATAACCTACGAGCAGTACTTC,CASSLGDITYEQYF,NA,TRBJ2-7,TRBV7-9,NA
TGTGCCAGCAGCGACCAAAGGAGCTACACTGAAGCTTTCTTT,CASSDQRSYTEAFF,NA,TRBJ1-1,TRBV7-2,NA
TGTGCCAGCAGCCCGGGAGGGCTTGAAGCTTTCTTT,CASSPGGLEAFF,NA,TRBJ1-1,TRBV9,few
TGTGCCAGCAAAAAGGACAGAAACTATGGCTACACCTTC,CASKKDRNYGYTF,NA,TRBJ1-2,TRBV6-5,NA
TGTGCCAGCTCACCAAGGGGACTAGCGGGGGGCCAGGGCTCCTACGAGCAGTACTTC,CASSPRGLAGGQGSYEQYF,TRBD2,TRBJ2-7,TRBV18,NA
TGTGCCAGCAGTCCCGGGCCAGAGGCCGGGGAGCTGTTTTTT,CASSPGPEAGELFF,NA,TRBJ2-2,TRBV6-5,NA
TGTGCCAGCAGCCAAGGCGGTAAGGGGTGGGGGAATCAGCCCCAGCATTTT,CASSQGGKGWGNQPQHF,NA,TRBJ1-5,TRBV4-2,NA
TGTGCCAGCAGGAGAGCGGGGGGCGCCCCTGAAAAACTGTTTTTT,CASRRAGGAPEKLFF,NA,TRBJ1-4,TRBV5-4,NA
TGCGCCAGCCGCCTGGGCACAGATACGCAGTATTTT,CASRLGTDTQYF,NA,TRBJ2-3,TRBV5-1,NA
TGTGCCAGCAGTCGGACCGGGACTAGCATTATAGATACGCAGTATTTT,CASSRTGTSIIDTQYF,TRBD2,TRBJ2-3,TRBV6-6,NA
TGTGCCAGCAGTTATCGAACTTCGGATGAAAAACTGTTTTTT,CASSYRTSDEKLFF,NA,TRBJ1-4,TRBV6-2/TRBV6-3,NA
TGTGCCAGCAGCTTGGGAAACCAGGGGAAGGAGACCCAGTACTTC,CASSLGNQGKETQYF,NA,TRBJ2-5,TRBV5-4,NA
TGTGCCAGTACCATGGACGGAAGCAATCAGCCCCAGCATTTT,CASTMDGSNQPQHF,NA,TRBJ1-5,TRBV19,NA
TGTGCCAGCAGCCAATACGCACGGGGACTAGCGGGCCGGGGGGAGCTGTTTTTT,CASSQYARGLAGRGELFF,TRBD2,TRBJ2-2,TRBV7-8,NA